What follows are 20 T cell receptor beta chains derived from one specimen sequenced in a study of cytomegalovirus exposure and HLA in healthy donors. Primers: 60 Vbeta forward and 13 Jbeta reverse. Generated by immunoSEQ multiplex PCR, the TCRdb table keeps only in-frame clones and is missing some. The listing records over 100,000 clones. What was sequenced was PBMCs. The receptors shown here come from a man in his late teens or twenties in good health and CMV-seronegative.

This sequence joins TRBV10-3 and TRBJ2-2; 10 bases match TRBD2. The junction had 14 bases not matched to a gene; V was cut back by 11 bases and J by 5 bases. The CDR3 spans 16 residues. CDR1 is ENHRY, CDR2 SYGVKD, per germline. The CDR3 sequence: CALASKIAGGTGELFF. The CDR3 DNA reads as TGTGCCCTCGCTTCTAAGATAGCGGGAGGAACCGGGGAGCTGTTTTTT.

The CDR3 DNA reads as TGCGCCAGCAGCTTGGCCACTAGCGGGAGCTATGAGCAGTTCTTC. It encodes CASSLATSGSYEQFF. The chain couples TRBV5-1 to TRBJ2-1; 11 positions match TRBD2. The CDR3 covers 15 residues. Germline V CDR1 and CDR2: SGHRS, YFSETQ. V lost 0 bases to trimming and J lost 8 bases; unmatched junction nucleotides: 4.

J is TRBJ1-1 and V is TRBV9, with 7 bases that match TRBD1. V lost 2 bases and J lost 0; bases outside the gene matches: 1. The germline gives CDR1 SGDLS, CDR2 YYNGEE. The CDR3 is 14 amino acids. This chain's CDR3 is CASSVTGMNTEAFF. As DNA, the CDR3 is TGTGCCAGCAGCGTGACAGGGATGAACACTGAAGCTTTCTTT.

The V call is TRBV9, the J call TRBJ2-1; the match to TRBD2 covers 14 bases. The V gene's germline CDR1 is SGDLS and CDR2 YYNGEE. This CDR3 is 17 amino acids long. V was pared by 4 bases and J by 8 bases, with 11 bases of the junction left unmatched. The CDR3 bases are TGTGCCAGCAGCCTGACTAGCGGGAGGGGGCCGTATGATGAGCAGTTCTTC. Translated: CASSLTSGRGPYDEQFF.

The genes are TRBV6-6 and TRBJ1-2; D is unclear. The V and J ends lost 10 bases and 4 bases respectively, with 13 bases between them. The CDR3 consists of 12 residues. From germline, CDR1 is MNHNY and CDR2 SVGAGI (reference sequence). This chain's CDR3 is CATRGGLYGYTF. CDR3 nucleotides: TGTGCCACTCGTGGAGGGCTCTATGGCTACACCTTC.

The V and J genes are TRBV5-5 and TRBJ1-4; the D is unclear. The CDR3 length is 14 residues. Germline V CDR1 and CDR2: SGHKS, YYEKEE (reference sequence). With 4 bases removed from V and 7 bases from J, the gap between germline ends came to 14 bases. The CDR3 spells CASSLTNHGEKLFF. CDR3 coding DNA: TGTGCCAGCAGCCTAACTAATCACGGTGAAAAACTGTTTTTT.

The chain joins TRBV5-1 to TRBJ2-2, with 7 bases fitting TRBD1. Germline trimming cut 5 bases from V and 3 bases from J; bases unmatched to any gene: 13. CDR1 SGHRS and CDR2 YFSETQ come from the germline V gene. The CDR3 sequence is 17 residues long. The CDR3 spells CASRGYGTDSYTGELFF. CDR3 DNA: TGCGCCAGCAGGGGGTATGGGACAGATTCATACACCGGGGAGCTGTTTTTT.

V and J are TRBV2 and TRBJ2-3; D ambiguous. The CDR3 loop spans 13 amino acids. V lost 4 bases to trimming and J lost 6 bases, with 11 bases between them. Germline values: CDR1 SNHLY, CDR2 FYNNEI. CDR3 residues: CASSVSGSDTQYF. The DNA of the CDR3 is TGTGCCAGCAGTGTTTCAGGCTCCGATACGCAGTATTTT.

The rearrangement uses TRBV7-2 and TRBJ1-6; D gene uncertain. Germline CDR1 and CDR2: SGHTA and FQGNSA. CDR3 length equals 16 residues. The V end was cut by 1 base, the J end by 7 bases, with 14 bases between. Here the CDR3 DNA reads TGTGCCAGCAGCTTAGATCTTCGAATGGCCAATTCACCCCTCCACTTT. Protein: CASSLDLRMANSPLHF.

V usage is TRBV9 and J usage is TRBJ1-1; possible D gene TRBD1, 5 bases. Per the germline V gene, CDR1 is SGDLS and CDR2 is YYNGEE. Trimming stripped 4 bases from V and 11 bases from J, with 18 bases between. The CDR3 has 13 amino acids. The chain's CDR3 is CASSPGGGRGAFF. In DNA, the CDR3 is TGTGCCAGCAGCCCGGGGGGAGGCCGGGGGGCTTTCTTT.

The rearrangement links TRBV25-1 to TRBJ1-5, with TRBD1 identical over 7 bases. Germline trimming cut 3 bases from V and 6 bases from J; bases unmatched to any gene: 5. The V gene's germline CDR1 is MGHDK and CDR2 SYGVNS. CDR3 size: 14 residues. DNA for the CDR3: TGTGCCAGCAGTGACACAGGGGATGGTCAGCCCCAGCATTTT. Protein: CASSDTGDGQPQHF.

The chain uses TRBV19 and TRBJ1-6; D not resolved. Germline V gives CDR1 LNHDA, CDR2 SQIVND (reference sequence). This CDR3 has 15 residues. Trimming cost V 3 bases and J 7 bases, with 13 bases left between them. CDR3: CASSMMTLVNSPLHF. The CDR3 DNA sequence: TGTGCCAGTAGTATGATGACTTTGGTGAATTCACCCCTCCACTTT.

The chain joins TRBV2 to TRBJ2-1; D not resolved. CDR3 length: 13 residues. Germline V gene sequence: CDR1 SNHLY, CDR2 FYNNEI. The V gene lost 8 bases and the J gene lost 6 bases, with 14 bases spanning the gap. CDR3 amino acids: CASSSAVGNEQFF. In nucleotides, the CDR3 is TGTGCCAGCTCGTCGGCGGTGGGCAATGAGCAGTTCTTC.

The genes are TRBV19 and TRBJ1-4, with D maybe TRBD1 (5 bases). The V gene lost 3 bases and the J gene lost 4 bases, with 18 bases spanning the gap. Germline assignment: CDR1 LNHDA and CDR2 SQIVND (reference sequence). The CDR3 length is 17 residues. The CDR3 DNA sequence: TGTGCCAGTAGTATCCCTCCCCGCCGGGGGGGTAATGAAAAACTGTTTTTT. Protein sequence: CASSIPPRRGGNEKLFF.

CDR3 sequence reads: CASSFEAGGTSTEAFF. The CDR3 DNA reads as TGTGCCAGCAGTTTCGAAGCAGGGGGTACGAGTACTGAAGCTTTCTTT. The rearrangement uses TRBV28 and TRBJ1-1; 7 bases map to TRBD1. The CDR3 spans 16 residues. CDR1 is MDHEN and CDR2 is SYDVKM in the germline V gene. With 3 bases clipped from V and 5 bases from J, the junction kept 12 bases outside the gene matches.

The rearrangement uses TRBV28 and TRBJ1-2; D ambiguous. Germline values: CDR1 MDHEN, CDR2 SYDVKM. The length of the CDR3 is 13 residues. The V gene lost 7 bases and the J gene lost 8 bases, with 17 bases spanning the gap. The CDR3 nucleotides are TGTGCCAGCACCGATGAAGCAACACTAGGCTACACCTTC. It specifies CASTDEATLGYTF.

To note about this clone: One end of the junction fails to match germline, which may point to a read error. The V and J genes are TRBV6-9 and TRBJ2-2, with 13 positions matching TRBD2. Per the germline V gene, CDR1 is MNHGY and CDR2 is SVAAGI. The CDR3 length is 17 residues. The CDR3 reads CASRTTSGGTNTGELLF. CDR3 DNA sequence: TGTGCCAGCAGAACGACTAGCGGGGGGACGAACACCGGGGAGCTGCTTTTT.

The chain combines TRBV6-6 with TRBJ2-5; 13 bases line up with TRBD2. The end of the DNA fits TRBJ2-7 better, so the J call may be wrong. This CDR3 is 16 amino acids long. Germline CDR1 reads MNHNY; CDR2 reads SVGAGI (reference sequence). Here the CDR3 reads CASRLSGTSGIYEQYF. DNA for the CDR3: TGTGCCAGCAGGCTCAGCGGGACTAGCGGGATCTACGAGCAGTACTTC.

The V call is TRBV6-5, the J call TRBJ1-4; no reliable D call. V was pared by 2 bases and J by 8 bases, with 9 bases between. Germline assignment: CDR1 MNHEY and CDR2 SVGAGI. The CDR3 covers 13 residues. The CDR3 here is CASSYLRGEKLFF. CDR3 DNA: TGTGCCAGCAGTTACCTACGAGGAGAAAAACTGTTTTTT.

The chain employs TRBV11-3 and TRBJ2-3, with unresolved D. Trimming removed 3 bases at V and 0 bases at J, with 7 bases between. The length of the CDR3 is 14 residues. Germline-derived CDR1 and CDR2 are SGHNT and YENEEA. The CDR3 here is CASSFETSTDTQYF. In DNA form, the CDR3 reads TGTGCCAGCAGCTTTGAGACTAGCACAGATACGCAGTATTTT.